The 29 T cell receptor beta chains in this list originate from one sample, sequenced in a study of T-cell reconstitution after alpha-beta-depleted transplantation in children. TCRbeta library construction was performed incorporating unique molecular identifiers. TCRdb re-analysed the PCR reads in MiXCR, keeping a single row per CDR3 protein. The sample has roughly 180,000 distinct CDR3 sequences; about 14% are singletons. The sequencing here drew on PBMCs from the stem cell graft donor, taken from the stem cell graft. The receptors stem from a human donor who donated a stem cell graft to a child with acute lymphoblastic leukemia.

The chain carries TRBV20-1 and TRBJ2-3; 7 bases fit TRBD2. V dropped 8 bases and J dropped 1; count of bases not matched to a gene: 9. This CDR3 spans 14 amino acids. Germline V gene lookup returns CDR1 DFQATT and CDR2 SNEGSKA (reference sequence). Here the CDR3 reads CSPELATRTDTQYF. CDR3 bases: TGCAGTCCCGAACTAGCGACCCGCACAGATACGCAGTATTTT.

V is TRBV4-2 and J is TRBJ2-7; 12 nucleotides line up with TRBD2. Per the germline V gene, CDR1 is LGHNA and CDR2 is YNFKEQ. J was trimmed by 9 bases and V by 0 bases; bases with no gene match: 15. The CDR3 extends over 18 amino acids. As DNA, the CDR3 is TGTGCCAGCAGCCAAGACTCAACCGGACTAGCGGGATCTACGAGGCAGTACTTC. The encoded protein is CASSQDSTGLAGSTRQYF.

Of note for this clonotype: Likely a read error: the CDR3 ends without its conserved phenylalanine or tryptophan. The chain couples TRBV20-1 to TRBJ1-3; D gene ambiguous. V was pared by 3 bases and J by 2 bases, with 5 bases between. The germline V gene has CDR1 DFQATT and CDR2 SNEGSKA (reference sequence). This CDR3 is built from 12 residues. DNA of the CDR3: TGCAGTGCTAGGAGCACTGGAAACACCATATATTTA. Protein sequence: CSARSTGNTIYL.

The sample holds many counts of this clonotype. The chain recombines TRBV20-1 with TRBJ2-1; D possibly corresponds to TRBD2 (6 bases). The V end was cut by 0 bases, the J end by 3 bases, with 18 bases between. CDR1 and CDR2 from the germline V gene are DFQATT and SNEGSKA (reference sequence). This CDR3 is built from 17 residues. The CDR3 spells CSARDQTLRLGYNEQFF. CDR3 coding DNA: TGCAGTGCTAGAGATCAAACGTTGCGACTAGGCTACAATGAGCAGTTCTTC.

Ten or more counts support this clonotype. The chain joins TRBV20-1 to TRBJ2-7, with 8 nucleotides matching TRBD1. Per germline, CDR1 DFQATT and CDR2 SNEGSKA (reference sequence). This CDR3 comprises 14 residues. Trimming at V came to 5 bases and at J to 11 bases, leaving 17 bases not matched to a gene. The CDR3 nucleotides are TGCAGTGCTGCCCCCGGCAGGGGGCTCGGGTTGGAGTACTTC. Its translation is CSAAPGRGLGLEYF.

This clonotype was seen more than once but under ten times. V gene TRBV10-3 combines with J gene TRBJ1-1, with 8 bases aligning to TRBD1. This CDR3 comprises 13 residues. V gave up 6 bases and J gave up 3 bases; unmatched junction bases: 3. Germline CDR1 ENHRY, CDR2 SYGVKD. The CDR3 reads CAISKDRDTEAFF. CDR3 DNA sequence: TGTGCCATCAGCAAGGACAGGGACACTGAAGCTTTCTTT.

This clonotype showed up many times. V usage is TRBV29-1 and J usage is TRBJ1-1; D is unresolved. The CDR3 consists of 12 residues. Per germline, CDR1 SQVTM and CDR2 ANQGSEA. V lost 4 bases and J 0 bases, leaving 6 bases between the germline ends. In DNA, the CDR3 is TGCAGCGTTGGAACCGTGAACACTGAAGCTTTCTTT. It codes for CSVGTVNTEAFF. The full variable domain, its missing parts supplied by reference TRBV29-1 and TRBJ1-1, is SAVISQKPSRDICQRGTSLTIQCQVDSQVTMMFWYRQQPGQSLTLIATANQGSEATYESGFVIDKFPISRPNLTFSTLTVSNMSPEDSSIYLCSVGTVNTEAFFGQGTRLTVV.

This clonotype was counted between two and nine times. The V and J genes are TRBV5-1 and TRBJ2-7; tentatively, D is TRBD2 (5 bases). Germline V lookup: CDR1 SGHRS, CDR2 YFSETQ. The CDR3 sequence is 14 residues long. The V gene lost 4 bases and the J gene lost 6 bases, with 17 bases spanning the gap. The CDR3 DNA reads TGCGCCAGCAGCCAACGCAGCCTAGCTCGCGAGCAGTACTTC. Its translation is CASSQRSLAREQYF.

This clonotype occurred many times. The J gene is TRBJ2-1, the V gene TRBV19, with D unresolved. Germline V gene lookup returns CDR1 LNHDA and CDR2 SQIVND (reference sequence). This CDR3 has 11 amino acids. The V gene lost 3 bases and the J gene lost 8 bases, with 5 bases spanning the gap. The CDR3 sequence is CASSMSHEQFF. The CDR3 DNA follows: TGTGCCAGTAGTATGTCACATGAGCAGTTCTTC.

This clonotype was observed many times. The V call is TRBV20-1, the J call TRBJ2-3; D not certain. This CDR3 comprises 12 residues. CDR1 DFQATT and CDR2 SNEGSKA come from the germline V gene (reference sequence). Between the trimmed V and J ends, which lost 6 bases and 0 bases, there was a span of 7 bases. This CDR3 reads CSADDSTDTQYF. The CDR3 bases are TGCAGTGCAGATGACAGCACAGATACGCAGTATTTT.

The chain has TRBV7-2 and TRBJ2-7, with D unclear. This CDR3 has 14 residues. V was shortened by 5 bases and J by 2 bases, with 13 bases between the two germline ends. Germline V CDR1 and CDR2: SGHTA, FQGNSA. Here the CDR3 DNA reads TGTGCCAGCAGCATCCGACGGCCACCCTACGAGCAGTACTTC. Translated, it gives CASSIRRPPYEQYF.

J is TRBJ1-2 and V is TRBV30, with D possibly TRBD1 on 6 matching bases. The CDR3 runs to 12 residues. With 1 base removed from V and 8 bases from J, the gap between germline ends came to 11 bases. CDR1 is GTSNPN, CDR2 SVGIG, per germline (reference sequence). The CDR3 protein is CAWSAQGEGYTF. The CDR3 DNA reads TGTGCCTGGAGTGCACAGGGCGAGGGCTACACCTTC.

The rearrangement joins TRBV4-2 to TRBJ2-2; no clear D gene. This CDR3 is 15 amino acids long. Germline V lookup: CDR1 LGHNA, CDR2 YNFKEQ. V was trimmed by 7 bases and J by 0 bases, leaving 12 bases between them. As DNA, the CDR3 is TGTGCCAGCACTCAGGTCACGGCGAACACCGGGGAGCTGTTTTTT. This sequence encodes CASTQVTANTGELFF.

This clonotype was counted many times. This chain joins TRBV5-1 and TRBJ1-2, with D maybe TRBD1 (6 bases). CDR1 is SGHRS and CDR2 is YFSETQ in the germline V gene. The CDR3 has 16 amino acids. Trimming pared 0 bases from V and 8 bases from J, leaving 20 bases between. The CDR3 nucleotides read TGCGCCAGCAGCTTGGGGGAACAGGGAGACGGATACGGCTACACCTTC. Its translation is CASSLGEQGDGYGYTF.

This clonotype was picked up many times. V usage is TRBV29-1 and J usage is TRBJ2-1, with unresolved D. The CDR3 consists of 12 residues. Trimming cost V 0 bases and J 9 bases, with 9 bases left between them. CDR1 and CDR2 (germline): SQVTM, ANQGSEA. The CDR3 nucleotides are TGCAGCGTTGAAGATCCACGGCCTGAGCAGTTCTTC. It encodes CSVEDPRPEQFF.

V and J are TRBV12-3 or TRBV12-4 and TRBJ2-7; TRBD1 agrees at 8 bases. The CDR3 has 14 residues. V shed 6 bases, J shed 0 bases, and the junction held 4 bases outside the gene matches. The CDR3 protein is CASRGQGFSYEQYF. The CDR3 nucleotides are TGTGCCAGCAGAGGACAGGGCTTCTCCTACGAGCAGTACTTC.

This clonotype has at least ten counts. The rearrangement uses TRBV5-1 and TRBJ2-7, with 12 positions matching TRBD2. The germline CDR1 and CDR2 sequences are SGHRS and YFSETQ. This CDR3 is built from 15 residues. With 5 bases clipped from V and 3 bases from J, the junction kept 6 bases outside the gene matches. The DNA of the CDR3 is TGCGCCAGCAGACCGGGACTAGCGGGTATCTACGAGCAGTACTTC. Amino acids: CASRPGLAGIYEQYF.

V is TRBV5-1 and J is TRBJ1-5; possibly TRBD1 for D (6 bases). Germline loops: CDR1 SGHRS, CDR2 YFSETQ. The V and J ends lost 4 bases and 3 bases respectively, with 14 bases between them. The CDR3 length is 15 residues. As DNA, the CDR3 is TGCGCCAGCAGCCTGGACAGCCCAAACAATCAGCCCCAGCATTTT. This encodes CASSLDSPNNQPQHF.

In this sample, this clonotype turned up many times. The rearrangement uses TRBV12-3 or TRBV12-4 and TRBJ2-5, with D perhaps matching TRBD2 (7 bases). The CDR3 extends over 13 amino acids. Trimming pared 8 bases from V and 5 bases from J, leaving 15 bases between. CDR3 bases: TGTGCCAGCGGGGGGGCTTTGGGGGAGACCCAGTACTTC. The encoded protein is CASGGALGETQYF.

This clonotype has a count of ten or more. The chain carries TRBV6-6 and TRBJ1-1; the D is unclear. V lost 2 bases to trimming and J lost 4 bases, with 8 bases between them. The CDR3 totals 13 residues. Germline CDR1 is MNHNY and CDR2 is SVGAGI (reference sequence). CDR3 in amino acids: CASSYQEVTEAFF. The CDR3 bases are TGTGCCAGCAGTTACCAGGAGGTCACTGAAGCTTTCTTT.

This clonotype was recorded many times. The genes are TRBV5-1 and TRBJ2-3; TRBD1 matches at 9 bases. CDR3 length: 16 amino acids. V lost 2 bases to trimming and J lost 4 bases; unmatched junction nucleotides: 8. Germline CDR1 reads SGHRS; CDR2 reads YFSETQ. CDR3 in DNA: TGCGCCAGCAGCTTCCGGGACAGGGCGCGCGCAGATACGCAGTATTTT. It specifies CASSFRDRARADTQYF.

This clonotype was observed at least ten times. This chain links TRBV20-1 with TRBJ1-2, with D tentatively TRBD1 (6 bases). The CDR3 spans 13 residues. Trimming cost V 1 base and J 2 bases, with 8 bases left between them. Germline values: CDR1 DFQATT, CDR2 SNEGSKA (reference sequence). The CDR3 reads CSARAGANYGYTF. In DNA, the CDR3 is TGCAGTGCTAGAGCGGGGGCAAACTATGGCTACACCTTC.

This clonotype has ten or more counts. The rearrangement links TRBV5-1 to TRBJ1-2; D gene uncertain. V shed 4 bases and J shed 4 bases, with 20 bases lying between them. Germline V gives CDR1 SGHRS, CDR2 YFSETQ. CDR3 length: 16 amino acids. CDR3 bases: TGCGCCAGCAGCAAGGACGTCCGAACGGTTGGCTATGGCTACACCTTC. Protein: CASSKDVRTVGYGYTF.

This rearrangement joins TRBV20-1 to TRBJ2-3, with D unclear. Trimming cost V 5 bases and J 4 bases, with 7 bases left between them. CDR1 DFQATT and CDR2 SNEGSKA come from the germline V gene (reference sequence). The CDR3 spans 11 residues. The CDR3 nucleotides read TGCAGTGCTCCTAATCCAGATACGCAGTATTTT. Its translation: CSAPNPDTQYF.

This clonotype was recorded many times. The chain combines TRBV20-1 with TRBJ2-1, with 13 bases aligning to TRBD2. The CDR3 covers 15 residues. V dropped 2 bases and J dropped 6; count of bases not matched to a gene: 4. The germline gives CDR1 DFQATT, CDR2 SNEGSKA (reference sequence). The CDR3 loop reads CSARQLAGGPNEQFF. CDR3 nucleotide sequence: TGCAGTGCTAGACAACTAGCGGGAGGGCCCAATGAGCAGTTCTTC.

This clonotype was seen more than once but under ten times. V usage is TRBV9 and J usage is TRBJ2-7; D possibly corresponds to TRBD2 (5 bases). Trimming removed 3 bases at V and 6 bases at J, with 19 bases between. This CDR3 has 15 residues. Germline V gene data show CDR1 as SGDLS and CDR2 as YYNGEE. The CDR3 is CASSGADLNFPEQYF. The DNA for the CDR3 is TGTGCCAGCAGCGGAGCGGATCTGAACTTCCCCGAGCAGTACTTC. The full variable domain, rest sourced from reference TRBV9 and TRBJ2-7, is DSGVTQTPKHLITATGQRVTLRCSPRSGDLSVYWYQQSLDQGLQFLIQYYNGEERAKGNILERFSAQQFPDLHSELNLSSLELGDSALYFCASSGADLNFPEQYFGPGTRLTVT.

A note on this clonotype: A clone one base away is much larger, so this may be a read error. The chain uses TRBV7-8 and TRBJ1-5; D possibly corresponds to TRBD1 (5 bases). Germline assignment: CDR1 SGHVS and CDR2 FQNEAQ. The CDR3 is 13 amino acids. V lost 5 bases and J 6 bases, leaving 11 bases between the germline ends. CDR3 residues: CASSPTGLQPQHF. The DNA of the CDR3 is TGTGCCAGCAGCCCTACAGGTCTTCAGCCCCAGCATTTT. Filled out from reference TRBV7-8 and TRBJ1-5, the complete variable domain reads GAGVSQSPRYKVAKRGQDVALRCDPISGHVSLFWYQQALGQGPEFLTYFQNEAQLDKSGLPSDRFFAERPEGSVSTLKIQRTQQEDSAVYLCASSPTGLQPQHFGDGTRLSIL.

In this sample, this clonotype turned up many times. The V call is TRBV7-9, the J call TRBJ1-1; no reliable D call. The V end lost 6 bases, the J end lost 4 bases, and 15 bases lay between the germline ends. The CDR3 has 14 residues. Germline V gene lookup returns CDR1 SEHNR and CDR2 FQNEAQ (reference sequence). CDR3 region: CASRGSAEGTEAFF. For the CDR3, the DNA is TGTGCCAGCAGGGGGTCGGCGGAGGGCACTGAAGCTTTCTTT.

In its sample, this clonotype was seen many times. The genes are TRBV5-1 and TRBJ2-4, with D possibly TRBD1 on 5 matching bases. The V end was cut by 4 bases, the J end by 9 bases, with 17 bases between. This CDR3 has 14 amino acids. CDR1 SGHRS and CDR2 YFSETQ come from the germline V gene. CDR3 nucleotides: TGCGCCAGCAGCCTTGAGATCGGACACAGCATTCAGTACTTC. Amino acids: CASSLEIGHSIQYF.